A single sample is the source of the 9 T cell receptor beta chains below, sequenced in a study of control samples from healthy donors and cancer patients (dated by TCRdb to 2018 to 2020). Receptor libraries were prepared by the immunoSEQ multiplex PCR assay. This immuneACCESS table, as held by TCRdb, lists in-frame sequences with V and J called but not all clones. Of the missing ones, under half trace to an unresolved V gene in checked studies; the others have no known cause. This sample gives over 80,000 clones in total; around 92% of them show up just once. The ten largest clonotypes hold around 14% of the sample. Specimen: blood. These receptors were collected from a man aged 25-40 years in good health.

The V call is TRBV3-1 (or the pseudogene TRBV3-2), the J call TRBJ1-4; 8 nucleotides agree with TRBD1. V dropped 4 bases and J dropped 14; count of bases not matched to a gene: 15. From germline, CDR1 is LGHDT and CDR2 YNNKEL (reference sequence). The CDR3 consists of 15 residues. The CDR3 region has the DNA TGTGCCAGCAGCCGAGCCGGACAGGGCGATTTTCTGCTGTTTTTT. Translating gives CASSRAGQGDFLLFF.

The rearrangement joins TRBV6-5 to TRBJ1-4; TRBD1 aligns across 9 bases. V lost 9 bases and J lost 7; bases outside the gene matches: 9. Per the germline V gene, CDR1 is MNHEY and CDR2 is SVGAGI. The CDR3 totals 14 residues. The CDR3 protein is CASFTGGLGEKLFF. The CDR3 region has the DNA TGTGCCAGTTTTACAGGGGGCCTCGGTGAAAAACTGTTTTTT.

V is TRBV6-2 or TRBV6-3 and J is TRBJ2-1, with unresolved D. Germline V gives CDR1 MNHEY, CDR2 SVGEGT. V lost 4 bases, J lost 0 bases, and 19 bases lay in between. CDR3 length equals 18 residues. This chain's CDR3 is CASSWAGPTTSSYNEQFF. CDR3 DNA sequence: TGTGCCAGCAGTTGGGCAGGTCCCACCACCAGCTCCTACAATGAGCAGTTCTTC.

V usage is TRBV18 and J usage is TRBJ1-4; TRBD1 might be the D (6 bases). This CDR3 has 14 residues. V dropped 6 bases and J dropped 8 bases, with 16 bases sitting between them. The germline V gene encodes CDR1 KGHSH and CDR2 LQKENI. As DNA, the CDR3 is TGTGCCAGCTCGGGCTCGGGACAACAAGAAAAACTGTTTTTT. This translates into CASSGSGQQEKLFF.

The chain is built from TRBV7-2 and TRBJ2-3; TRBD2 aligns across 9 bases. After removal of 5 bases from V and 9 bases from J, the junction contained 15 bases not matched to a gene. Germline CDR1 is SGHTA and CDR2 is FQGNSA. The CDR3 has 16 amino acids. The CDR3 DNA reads TGTGCCAGCAGCCAAGTGGTCAGCGGGGGGCGACAAACGCAGTATTTT. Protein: CASSQVVSGGRQTQYF.

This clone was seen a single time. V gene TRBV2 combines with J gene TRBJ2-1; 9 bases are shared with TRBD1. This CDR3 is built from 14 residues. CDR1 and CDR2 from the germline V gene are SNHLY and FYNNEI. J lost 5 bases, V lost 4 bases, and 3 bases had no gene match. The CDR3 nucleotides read TGTGCCAGCAGTGGCTGGGACAGGGACAATGAGCAGTTCTTC. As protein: CASSGWDRDNEQFF.

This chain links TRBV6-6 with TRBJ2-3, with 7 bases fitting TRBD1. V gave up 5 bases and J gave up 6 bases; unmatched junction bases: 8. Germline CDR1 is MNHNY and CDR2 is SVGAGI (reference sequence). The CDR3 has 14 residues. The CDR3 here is CASSRGRGPDTQYF. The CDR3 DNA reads TGTGCCAGCAGTAGGGGGCGAGGTCCGGATACGCAGTATTTT.

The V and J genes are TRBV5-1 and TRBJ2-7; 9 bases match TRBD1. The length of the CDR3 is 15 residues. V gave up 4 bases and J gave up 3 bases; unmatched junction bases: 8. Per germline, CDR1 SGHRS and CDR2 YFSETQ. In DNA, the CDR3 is TGCGCCAGCAGCATCTATCCGGGACAGGGCTACGAGCAGTACTTC. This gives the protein CASSIYPGQGYEQYF.

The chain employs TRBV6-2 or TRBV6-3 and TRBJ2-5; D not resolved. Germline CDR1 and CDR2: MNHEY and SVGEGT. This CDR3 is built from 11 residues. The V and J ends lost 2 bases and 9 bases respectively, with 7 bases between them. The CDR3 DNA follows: TGTGCCAGCAGTTACAGTGTTGCCCAGTACTTC. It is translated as CASSYSVAQYF.